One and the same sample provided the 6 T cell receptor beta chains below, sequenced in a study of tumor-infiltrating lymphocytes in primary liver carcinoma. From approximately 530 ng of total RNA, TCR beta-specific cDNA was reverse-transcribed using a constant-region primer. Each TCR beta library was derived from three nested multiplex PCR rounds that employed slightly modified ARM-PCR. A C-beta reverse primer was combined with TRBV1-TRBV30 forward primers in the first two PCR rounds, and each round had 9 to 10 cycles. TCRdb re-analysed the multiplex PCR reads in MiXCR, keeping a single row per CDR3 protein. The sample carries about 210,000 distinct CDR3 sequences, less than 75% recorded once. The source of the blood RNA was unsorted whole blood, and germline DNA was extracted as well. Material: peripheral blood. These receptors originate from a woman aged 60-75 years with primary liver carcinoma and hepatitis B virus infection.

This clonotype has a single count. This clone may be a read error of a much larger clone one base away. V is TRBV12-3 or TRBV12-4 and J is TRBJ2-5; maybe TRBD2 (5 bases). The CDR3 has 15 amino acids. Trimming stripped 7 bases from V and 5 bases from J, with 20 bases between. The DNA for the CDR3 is TGTGCCAGCACTTTGAGTGCTTTTGGGGAGGAGACCCAGTACTTC. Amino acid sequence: CASTLSAFGEETQYF.

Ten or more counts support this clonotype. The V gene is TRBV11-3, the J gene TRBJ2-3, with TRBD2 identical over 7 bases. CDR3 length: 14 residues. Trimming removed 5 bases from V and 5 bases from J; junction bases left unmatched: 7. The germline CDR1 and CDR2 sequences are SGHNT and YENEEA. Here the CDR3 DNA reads TGTGCCAGCAGCCAAGGGTCTAGCGGAGATACGCAGTATTTT. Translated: CASSQGSSGDTQYF. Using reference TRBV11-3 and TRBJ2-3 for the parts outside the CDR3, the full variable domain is EAGVVQSPRYKIIEKKQPVAFWCNPISGHNTLYWYLQNLGQGPELLIRYENEEAVDDSQLPKDRFSAERLKGVDSTLKIQPAELGDSAVYLCASSQGSSGDTQYFGPGTRLTVL.

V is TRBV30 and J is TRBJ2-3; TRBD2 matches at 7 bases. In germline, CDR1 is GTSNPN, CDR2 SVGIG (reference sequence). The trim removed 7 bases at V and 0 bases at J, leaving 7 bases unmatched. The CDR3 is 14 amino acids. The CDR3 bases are TGTGCCTCTCACAGCGGGACTAGCACAGATACGCAGTATTTT. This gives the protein CASHSGTSTDTQYF.

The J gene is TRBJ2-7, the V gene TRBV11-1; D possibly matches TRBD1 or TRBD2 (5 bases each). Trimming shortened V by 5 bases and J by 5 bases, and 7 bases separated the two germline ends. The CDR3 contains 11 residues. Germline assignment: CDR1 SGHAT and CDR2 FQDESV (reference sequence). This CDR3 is CASSGTHEQYF. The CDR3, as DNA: TGTGCCAGCAGCGGGACCCACGAGCAGTACTTC.

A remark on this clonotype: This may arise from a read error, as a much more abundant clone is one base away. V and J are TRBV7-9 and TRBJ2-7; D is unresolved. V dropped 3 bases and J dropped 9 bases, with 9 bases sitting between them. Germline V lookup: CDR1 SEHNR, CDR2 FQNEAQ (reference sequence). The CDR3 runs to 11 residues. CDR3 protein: CASSFGVGQYF. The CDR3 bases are TGTGCCAGCAGCTTTGGAGTTGGGCAGTACTTC.

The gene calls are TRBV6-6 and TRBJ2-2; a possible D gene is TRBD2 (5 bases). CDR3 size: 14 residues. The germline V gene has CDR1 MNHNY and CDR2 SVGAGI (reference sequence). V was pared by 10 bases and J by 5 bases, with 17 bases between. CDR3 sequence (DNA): TGTGCCATCTCCGTCGCCCGAGGGACCGGGGAGCTGTTTTTT. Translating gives CAISVARGTGELFF.